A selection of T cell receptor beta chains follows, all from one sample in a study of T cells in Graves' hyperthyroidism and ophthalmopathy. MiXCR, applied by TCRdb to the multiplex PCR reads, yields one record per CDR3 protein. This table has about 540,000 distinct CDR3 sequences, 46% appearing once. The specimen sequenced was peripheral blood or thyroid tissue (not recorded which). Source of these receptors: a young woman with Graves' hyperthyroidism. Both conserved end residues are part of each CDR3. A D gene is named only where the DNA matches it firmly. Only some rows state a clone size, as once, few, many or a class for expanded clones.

CASSSGGGKLFF,TGTGCCAGCAGTTCGGGGGGTGGAAAACTGTTTTTT,-,few,TRBJ1-4,TRBV10-3
CASIAVSAYEQYF,TGTGCCAGCATTGCCGTTTCAGCATACGAGCAGTACTTC,-,many,TRBJ2-7,TRBV7-9
CASSVTGGVSYEQYF,TGTGCCAGCAGCGTTACAGGGGGTGTTTCCTACGAGCAGTACTTC,TRBD1,few,TRBJ2-7,TRBV7-9
CASSIMGQIGEKLFF,TGTGCCAGTAGTATAATGGGACAGATAGGTGAAAAACTGTTTTTT,TRBD1,-,TRBJ1-4,TRBV19
CASSHFSGARNTEAFF,TGTGCCAGCAGCCATTTCTCGGGGGCGCGGAACACTGAAGCTTTCTTT,-,many,TRBJ1-1,TRBV14
CASGITGELFF,TGTGCCAGCGGTATCACCGGGGAGCTGTTTTTT,-,many,TRBJ2-2,TRBV7-2
CASSPGTEGLGETQYF,TGTGCCAGCTCACCGGGGACAGAAGGCCTCGGAGAGACCCAGTACTTC,TRBD1,-,TRBJ2-5,TRBV18
CASSLNTGSSTEAFF,TGTGCCAGCAGCCTGAACACGGGGAGTAGCACTGAAGCTTTCTTT,-,-,TRBJ1-1,TRBV25-1
CASSLGSDYTF,TGTGCCAGCAGCTTAGGTAGTGACTACACCTTC,-,few,TRBJ1-2,TRBV7-2
CSALTSGRAWETQYF,TGCAGTGCTCTGACTAGCGGGAGGGCCTGGGAGACCCAGTACTTC,TRBD2,many,TRBJ2-5,TRBV20-1
CASTKTGYNQPQHF,TGTGCCAGCACCAAGACAGGTTACAATCAGCCCCAGCATTTT,-,-,TRBJ1-5,TRBV12-3/TRBV12-4
CASSLEGLAGARYEQYF,TGTGCCAGCAGCTTAGAGGGACTAGCGGGAGCCCGCTACGAGCAGTACTTC,TRBD2,-,TRBJ2-7,TRBV7-2
CASSSGTDTQYF,TGTGCCAGCAGTAGTGGTACAGATACGCAGTATTTT,-,many,TRBJ2-3,TRBV2
CASSARLGQSYNSPLHF,TGTGCCAGCAGCGCCCGATTGGGACAGAGCTATAATTCACCCCTCCACTTT,TRBD1,-,TRBJ1-6,TRBV2
CSARDFGGPWETQYF,TGCAGTGCTAGAGATTTCGGGGGTCCCTGGGAGACCCAGTACTTC,-,-,TRBJ2-5,TRBV20-1
CASSQDMSFSYEQYF,TGCGCCAGCAGCCAAGATATGAGTTTCTCCTACGAGCAGTACTTC,-,-,TRBJ2-7,TRBV5-1
CASSELRVWTYGYTF,TGTGCCAGCAGTGAATTGCGTGTGTGGACCTATGGCTACACCTTC,-,-,TRBJ1-2,TRBV2
CASSQKGGTGVPNGYTF,TGTGCCAGCAGCCAGAAGGGGGGTACAGGTGTCCCGAATGGCTACACCTTC,-,once,TRBJ1-2,TRBV7-3
CSAVGEGTFYEQYF,TGCAGTGCTGTGGGGGAGGGAACCTTCTACGAGCAGTACTTC,TRBD2,-,TRBJ2-7,TRBV20-1
CATSSAGSYEQYF,TGTGCCACCAGTTCGGCTGGCTCCTACGAGCAGTACTTC,-,-,TRBJ2-7,TRBV24-1
CAISPDSGVTRETQYF,TGTGCCATCAGTCCGGACAGCGGGGTAACTCGGGAGACCCAGTACTTC,-,once,TRBJ2-5,TRBV10-3
CATITDGHRETQYF,TGTGCCACGATCACCGACGGACACCGGGAGACCCAGTACTTC,-,many,TRBJ2-5,TRBV2
CASSSLGSNQPQHF,TGTGCCAGCAGCTCGCTAGGGAGCAATCAGCCCCAGCATTTT,-,many,TRBJ1-5,TRBV7-9
CATNPRRFYNSPLHF,TGTGCCACCAACCCCCGACGCTTTTATAATTCACCCCTCCACTTT,-,-,TRBJ1-6,TRBV10-3
CAISESRGNEQYF,TGTGCCATCAGTGAGTCGAGGGGTAACGAGCAGTACTTC,-,many,TRBJ2-7,TRBV10-3
CASSPRPGTHETQYF,TGTGCCAGCAGCCCAAGACCCGGGACTCATGAGACCCAGTACTTC,-,many,TRBJ2-5,TRBV7-3
CASSWVNNQPQHF,TGTGCCAGCAGTTGGGTCAACAATCAGCCCCAGCATTTT,-,few,TRBJ1-5,TRBV12-3/TRBV12-4
CASSSTGNPLEQYF,TGTGCCAGCAGCTCGACAGGGAATCCCCTCGAGCAGTACTTC,TRBD1,many,TRBJ2-7,TRBV7-2
CASSLEVYQETQYF,TGTGCCAGCAGCTTAGAGGTCTACCAAGAGACCCAGTACTTC,-,-,TRBJ2-5,TRBV11-2
CASSQAGGMDTEAFF,TGTGCCAGCAGCCAAGCCGGGGGTATGGACACTGAAGCTTTCTTT,-,-,TRBJ1-1,TRBV19
CASSRTGANF,TGTGCCAGCAGCCGGACAGGGGCAAACTTT,TRBD1,-,TRBJ1-1,TRBV7-6
CASSQDWSAYEQYF,TGTGCCAGCAGCCAAGATTGGTCCGCCTACGAGCAGTACTTC,-,few,TRBJ2-7,TRBV7-9
CASDRDEKLFF,TGTGCCTCGGACAGGGACGAAAAACTGTTTTTT,TRBD1,few,TRBJ1-4,TRBV24-1
CSVVVGYEAFF,TGCAGCGTTGTAGTAGGGTATGAAGCTTTCTTT,-,many,TRBJ1-1,TRBV29-1
CASSYNRGGLVYEQYF,TGTGCCAGCAGTTACAACAGGGGGGGTCTGGTCTACGAGCAGTACTTC,-,-,TRBJ2-7,TRBV6-5
CASSPLRGERQPQHF,TGTGCCAGCAGCCCCTTAAGGGGCGAGCGGCAGCCCCAGCATTTT,-,many,TRBJ1-5,TRBV2
CASSLAIEGESEAFF,TGTGCCAGCAGCTTAGCAATAGAGGGTGAATCTGAAGCTTTCTTT,-,-,TRBJ1-1,TRBV7-9
CASSIRPAGNTIYF,TGTGCCAGTAGTATCCGTCCTGCTGGAAACACCATATATTTT,-,-,TRBJ1-3,TRBV19